This T cell receptor (beta chain) was sequenced in a study of siplizumab effects on memory and regulatory T cells. Notes on the study in general: Suppressive capability of dividing Tregs from siplizumab cultures went unverified.

The CDR3 spans 14 residues. The germline V and J ends were trimmed by 3 bases and 1 base, with 9 bases remaining between them. Germline V gene data show CDR1 as KGHSH and CDR2 as LQKENI. Only in-frame clones appear in the TCRdb table, and some are missing; sequencing was by immunoSEQ multiplex PCR. The sample carries tens of thousands of clones, 95% to 97% recorded once. Worth noting for this clone: Its antigen remains unknown.

Sequenced: naive CD4+ T cells sorted from blood. The rearrangement joins TRBV18 to TRBJ1-1; D remains unclear. This clonotype was sampled from a human donor in good health. The chain's CDR3 is CASSPRVENTEAFF. As DNA, the CDR3 is TGTGCCAGCTCACCCCGAGTGGAGAACACTGAAGCTTTCTTT.